This T cell receptor (beta chain) was recorded in a study of blood T cells in healthy people across ages. Individuals who donated were healthy Caucasians from Russia aged roughly 6 to 95. For the second PCR, which ran for about 7 to 11 cycles, a sample-barcoded 5' primer and a J-beta primer mix were used. MiXCR was run by TCRdb on the 5' RACE reads, yielding one entry per CDR3 protein. The sample lists some 1.8 million distinct CDR3 sequences; about two fifths were seen once. Germline trimming cut 6 bases from V and 5 bases from J; bases unmatched to any gene: 4. The CDR3 extends over 13 amino acids. Germline CDR1 is SQVTM and CDR2 is ANQGSEA. This clonotype was recorded at least ten times.

The sequenced sample consisted of blood. V gene TRBV29-1 combines with J gene TRBJ2-5; 12 bases agree with TRBD1. This clonotype was sampled from a human donor in good health. The CDR3 DNA reads as TGCAGCGTGGGACAGGGGGCAGGGGAGACCCAGTACTTC. Translating it yields CSVGQGAGETQYF.